This is a list of T cell receptor beta chains from one sample in a study of blood T cell repertoires in COVID-19. Only in-frame clones appear in the TCRdb table, and some are missing; sequencing was by immunoSEQ multiplex PCR. Of 250,000 to 350,000 clones detected, approximately 86% appear once; the ten largest clones hold about 2.2%. The material sequenced was peripheral blood. These receptors all come from a young woman who had recovered from COVID-19. The CDR3 runs from the conserved cysteine through the conserved F or W. A D gene is named only where the DNA matches it firmly. Size is omitted from some rows. Given values are once, few, many or a class for expanded clones.

cdr3_length: 13
d_call: -
v_call: TRBV14
clone_size: -
j_call: TRBJ2-1
cdr3_aa: CASSQGLANEQFF
cdr3_nt: TGTGCCAGCAGCCAAGGGCTAGCGAATGAGCAGTTCTTC

cdr3_length: 14
d_call: TRBD1
v_call: TRBV27
clone_size: -
j_call: TRBJ2-7
cdr3_aa: CASSLTGDSYEQYF
cdr3_nt: TGTGCCAGCAGTTTAACAGGGGACTCCTACGAGCAGTACTTC

cdr3_length: 12
d_call: TRBD1
v_call: TRBV6-5
clone_size: once
j_call: TRBJ2-7
cdr3_aa: CASRGQGVREYF
cdr3_nt: TGTGCCAGCAGAGGACAGGGGGTGAGGGAGTACTTC

cdr3_length: 16
d_call: -
v_call: TRBV27
clone_size: -
j_call: TRBJ2-7
cdr3_aa: CASRPVAYPLSYEQYF
cdr3_nt: TGTGCCAGCCGCCCCGTCGCGTATCCACTTTCCTACGAGCAGTACTTC

cdr3_length: 15
d_call: -
v_call: TRBV27
clone_size: -
j_call: TRBJ1-5
cdr3_aa: CASSLSGVGNQPQHF
cdr3_nt: TGTGCCAGCAGTTTATCAGGGGTTGGCAATCAGCCCCAGCATTTT

cdr3_length: 14
d_call: TRBD2
v_call: TRBV5-1
clone_size: -
j_call: TRBJ2-7
cdr3_aa: CASSLGAGSYEQYF
cdr3_nt: TGCGCCAGCAGCTTGGGAGCGGGGAGTTACGAGCAGTACTTC

cdr3_length: 14
d_call: -
v_call: TRBV30
clone_size: -
j_call: TRBJ2-1
cdr3_aa: CAWSEGDLYNEQFF
cdr3_nt: TGTGCCTGGAGTGAAGGGGATCTCTACAATGAGCAGTTCTTC

cdr3_length: 15
d_call: -
v_call: TRBV5-1
clone_size: -
j_call: TRBJ2-6
cdr3_aa: CASKAQPVGANVLTF
cdr3_nt: TGCGCCAGCAAGGCACAGCCGGTGGGGGCCAACGTCCTGACTTTC

cdr3_length: 11
d_call: -
v_call: TRBV5-8
clone_size: -
j_call: TRBJ1-2
cdr3_aa: CASNGGRGYTF
cdr3_nt: TGTGCCAGCAACGGGGGGCGCGGCTACACCTTC

cdr3_length: 14
d_call: -
v_call: TRBV6-1
clone_size: -
j_call: TRBJ1-5
cdr3_aa: CASSEMKALMPQHF
cdr3_nt: TGTGCCAGCAGTGAAATGAAAGCCTTGATGCCCCAGCATTTT

cdr3_length: 16
d_call: -
v_call: TRBV5-1
clone_size: -
j_call: TRBJ2-4
cdr3_aa: CASSLDGFGAKNIQYF
cdr3_nt: TGCGCCAGCAGCTTGGACGGGTTTGGGGCCAAAAACATTCAGTACTTC

cdr3_length: 11
d_call: -
v_call: TRBV19
clone_size: few
j_call: TRBJ2-3
cdr3_aa: CASGEMDTQYF
cdr3_nt: TGTGCCAGCGGGGAAATGGATACGCAGTATTTT

cdr3_length: 13
d_call: TRBD2
v_call: TRBV5-4
clone_size: -
j_call: TRBJ2-5
cdr3_aa: CASSLWGGETQYF
cdr3_nt: TGTGCCAGCAGCTTGTGGGGGGGGGAGACCCAGTACTTC

cdr3_length: 12
d_call: -
v_call: TRBV19
clone_size: -
j_call: TRBJ1-2
cdr3_aa: CASKNKGYGYTF
cdr3_nt: TGTGCCAGTAAAAACAAGGGGTATGGCTACACCTTC

cdr3_length: 17
d_call: TRBD1
v_call: TRBV5-4
clone_size: -
j_call: TRBJ1-2
cdr3_aa: CASSHLKGQGPLYGYTF
cdr3_nt: TGTGCCAGCAGCCACCTGAAGGGACAGGGGCCGCTATATGGCTACACCTTC

cdr3_length: 15
d_call: -
v_call: TRBV5-1
clone_size: -
j_call: TRBJ1-5
cdr3_aa: CASRLHPLFSQPQHF
cdr3_nt: TGCGCCAGCAGGCTCCATCCTCTCTTTAGCCAGCCCCAGCATTTT

cdr3_length: 13
d_call: -
v_call: TRBV6-1
clone_size: few
j_call: TRBJ1-5
cdr3_aa: CASSEAEDQPQHF
cdr3_nt: TGTGCCAGCAGTGAAGCGGAGGATCAGCCCCAGCATTTT

cdr3_length: 15
d_call: TRBD1
v_call: TRBV24-1
clone_size: -
j_call: TRBJ1-4
cdr3_aa: CATSDSGTGDEKLFF
cdr3_nt: TGTGCCACCAGTGATTCCGGGACAGGGGATGAAAAACTGTTTTTT

cdr3_length: 15
d_call: TRBD1
v_call: TRBV2
clone_size: -
j_call: TRBJ2-3
cdr3_aa: CARGSGTGESDTQYF
cdr3_nt: TGTGCCAGGGGGTCCGGGACAGGGGAATCAGATACGCAGTATTTT

cdr3_length: 14
d_call: TRBD1
v_call: TRBV6-1
clone_size: -
j_call: TRBJ1-6
cdr3_aa: CASSDDRGLSPLHF
cdr3_nt: TGTGCCAGCAGTGACGACAGGGGTCTCTCACCCCTCCACTTT